The rows below give T cell receptor beta chains drawn from one sample of a study of T cells after yellow fever vaccination. A single record per CDR3 protein comes from TCRdb applying MiXCR to the 5' RACE reads. The repertoire has roughly 300,000 distinct CDR3 sequences, roughly 7% of them found once; the top ten carry about 18%. Specimen: PBMCs, collected approximately 47 days after the first yellow fever vaccination. The receptors here all came from a man aged 18 to 30 who received the YFV17D yellow fever vaccine. Each CDR3 is given with its conserved first and last residue. The D gene is left open where the match is weak. The size entry is marked missing in some rows and otherwise reads once, few, many or a size class.

j_gene: TRBJ2-1
d_gene: -
len: 15
abundance: few
v_gene: TRBV7-9
CDR3nt: TGTGCCAGCAGCTTACTTGGACAGAGGAACAATGAGCAGTTCTTC
CDR3aa: CASSLLGQRNNEQFF

j_gene: TRBJ1-1
d_gene: -
len: 12
abundance: many
v_gene: TRBV5-4
CDR3nt: TGTGCCAGCAGCCCTGGACAGAATAAAGCTTTCTTT
CDR3aa: CASSPGQNKAFF

j_gene: TRBJ1-1
d_gene: -
len: 13
abundance: -
v_gene: TRBV28
CDR3nt: TGTGCCACCGGGAACCCTTCCAACTTTGAAGCTTTCTTT
CDR3aa: CATGNPSNFEAFF

j_gene: TRBJ2-1
d_gene: -
len: 15
abundance: -
v_gene: TRBV5-1
CDR3nt: TGCGCCAGCAGCTTGGACTGGGCTAGGGTGGCCGAGCAGTTCTTC
CDR3aa: CASSLDWARVAEQFF

j_gene: TRBJ2-3
d_gene: -
len: 15
abundance: few
v_gene: TRBV7-3
CDR3nt: TGTGCCAGCAGCCCCTCTCGGGGTAGCACAGATACGCAGTATTTT
CDR3aa: CASSPSRGSTDTQYF

j_gene: TRBJ1-4
d_gene: -
len: 12
abundance: -
v_gene: TRBV7-9
CDR3nt: TGTGCCAGCAGCCGAGCAGGTGAAAAACTGTTTTTT
CDR3aa: CASSRAGEKLFF

j_gene: TRBJ1-5
d_gene: -
len: 15
abundance: few
v_gene: TRBV4-1
CDR3nt: TGCGCCAGCAGCCAAGTTCGGGACAGCAATCAGCCCCAGCATTTT
CDR3aa: CASSQVRDSNQPQHF

j_gene: TRBJ1-2
d_gene: -
len: 13
abundance: few
v_gene: TRBV6-1
CDR3nt: TGTGCCAGCAGAGCCACCCGTAACTATGGCTACACCTTC
CDR3aa: CASRATRNYGYTF

j_gene: TRBJ2-5
d_gene: -
len: 13
abundance: few
v_gene: TRBV29-1
CDR3nt: TGCAGCTCAACCTCACTAGTTCAAGAGACCCAGTACTTC
CDR3aa: CSSTSLVQETQYF

j_gene: TRBJ1-2
d_gene: TRBD1
len: 15
abundance: few
v_gene: TRBV20-1
CDR3nt: TGCAGTGCTAGAGATCCTGGGGACAGCCCGGGAGGCTACACCTTC
CDR3aa: CSARDPGDSPGGYTF

j_gene: TRBJ1-2
d_gene: -
len: 16
abundance: -
v_gene: TRBV24-1
CDR3nt: TGTGCCACCAGTGATCCCATGTGGCAGGACGGCTATGGCTACACCTTC
CDR3aa: CATSDPMWQDGYGYTF

j_gene: TRBJ2-5
d_gene: -
len: 12
abundance: many
v_gene: TRBV7-2
CDR3nt: TGTGCCAGCAGCTTTAACCAAGAGACCCAGTACTTC
CDR3aa: CASSFNQETQYF

j_gene: TRBJ1-1
d_gene: -
len: 13
abundance: -
v_gene: TRBV7-2
CDR3nt: TGTGCCAGCAGCTCATATGGAGGAACTGAAGCTTTCTTT
CDR3aa: CASSSYGGTEAFF

j_gene: TRBJ2-1
d_gene: -
len: 11
abundance: few
v_gene: TRBV27
CDR3nt: TGTGCCAGCAGTCACAACAATGAGCAGTTCTTC
CDR3aa: CASSHNNEQFF

j_gene: TRBJ1-5
d_gene: -
len: 14
abundance: few
v_gene: TRBV10-3
CDR3nt: TGTGCCATCAGTGACAGGGGTAGCAATCAGCCCCAGCATTTT
CDR3aa: CAISDRGSNQPQHF

j_gene: TRBJ1-1
d_gene: -
len: 14
abundance: few
v_gene: TRBV29-1
CDR3nt: TGCAGCGTTCTAGGTCGGCTGACGGAAACGAAAGCTTTCTTT
CDR3aa: CSVLGRLTETKAFF

j_gene: TRBJ2-5
d_gene: -
len: 15
abundance: few
v_gene: TRBV4-3
CDR3nt: TGCGCCAGCAGCCAAGGGGCTGCCCTCCAAGAGACCCAGTACTTC
CDR3aa: CASSQGAALQETQYF

j_gene: TRBJ1-6
d_gene: TRBD1
len: 15
abundance: many
v_gene: TRBV7-8
CDR3nt: TGTGCCAGCAGCTTAGCCGGACAGGGAAATTCACCCCTCCACTTT
CDR3aa: CASSLAGQGNSPLHF

j_gene: TRBJ1-4
d_gene: -
len: 15
abundance: few
v_gene: TRBV29-1
CDR3nt: TGCAGCGTTGAAGATCCGTGGGCAGGGCCCGAAAAACTGTTTTTT
CDR3aa: CSVEDPWAGPEKLFF

j_gene: TRBJ2-2
d_gene: -
len: 14
abundance: few
v_gene: TRBV6-4
CDR3nt: TGTGCCAGCAGTGAGGGCTACCACACCGGGGAGCTGTTTTTT
CDR3aa: CASSEGYHTGELFF

j_gene: TRBJ2-3
d_gene: TRBD2
len: 15
abundance: many
v_gene: TRBV6-4
CDR3nt: TGTGCCAGCAGTGAACAGACTAGCGGGGCAGATACGCAGTATTTT
CDR3aa: CASSEQTSGADTQYF

j_gene: TRBJ2-3
d_gene: TRBD2
len: 16
abundance: few
v_gene: TRBV5-1
CDR3nt: TGCGCCAGCAGCCTCGAGCGGGGGGTAGGCGACGATACGCAGTATTTT
CDR3aa: CASSLERGVGDDTQYF

j_gene: TRBJ2-3
d_gene: -
len: 12
abundance: -
v_gene: TRBV7-6
CDR3nt: TGTGCCAGCAACAGGGGCACAGATACGCAGTATTTT
CDR3aa: CASNRGTDTQYF

j_gene: TRBJ2-1
d_gene: TRBD1
len: 12
abundance: many
v_gene: TRBV9
CDR3nt: TGTGCCAGCAGCGGACAGGGATATGAGCAGTTCTTC
CDR3aa: CASSGQGYEQFF

j_gene: TRBJ1-1
d_gene: -
len: 15
abundance: few
v_gene: TRBV11-2
CDR3nt: TGTGCCAGCAGCTTAGAGGGAGGAAGGAGCACTGAAGCTTTCTTT
CDR3aa: CASSLEGGRSTEAFF

j_gene: TRBJ2-5
d_gene: TRBD2
len: 18
abundance: -
v_gene: TRBV6-5
CDR3nt: TGTGCCAGCAGTTACTCGGAGCGGGGGGGCCGGAGCACAGAGACCCAGTACTTC
CDR3aa: CASSYSERGGRSTETQYF

j_gene: TRBJ1-1
d_gene: TRBD1
len: 13
abundance: many
v_gene: TRBV6-6
CDR3nt: TGTGCCAGCAGTTACCGACAGGGTTCTGAAGCTTTCTTT
CDR3aa: CASSYRQGSEAFF

j_gene: TRBJ2-3
d_gene: TRBD1
len: 15
abundance: few
v_gene: TRBV6-1
CDR3nt: TGTGCCAGCAGTGACGGACAGGGGCCCCCAGATACGCAGTATTTT
CDR3aa: CASSDGQGPPDTQYF

j_gene: TRBJ1-6
d_gene: -
len: 16
abundance: few
v_gene: TRBV5-1
CDR3nt: TGCGCCAGCAGCTTGGAGGGACACGGGTCGGGTTCACCCCTCCACTTT
CDR3aa: CASSLEGHGSGSPLHF

j_gene: TRBJ2-1
d_gene: TRBD1
len: 11
abundance: many
v_gene: TRBV20-1
CDR3nt: TGCAGTGCTTCTAACAGGGGTGGACAGTTCTTC
CDR3aa: CSASNRGGQFF

j_gene: TRBJ2-5
d_gene: -
len: 13
abundance: many
v_gene: TRBV6-2/TRBV6-3
CDR3nt: TGTGCCAGCAGTCGACACCCAAGAGAGACCCAGTACTTC
CDR3aa: CASSRHPRETQYF

j_gene: TRBJ1-1
d_gene: TRBD1
len: 14
abundance: -
v_gene: TRBV5-4
CDR3nt: TGTGCCAGCAGCTCAGGGGGCGAACCTGCTGAAGCTTTCTTT
CDR3aa: CASSSGGEPAEAFF

j_gene: TRBJ1-5
d_gene: -
len: 16
abundance: -
v_gene: TRBV5-6
CDR3nt: TGTGCCAGCAGCTTGGGGCCGGGGACAAGCAATCAGCCCCAGCATTTT
CDR3aa: CASSLGPGTSNQPQHF

j_gene: TRBJ1-5
d_gene: -
len: 14
abundance: few
v_gene: TRBV12-3/TRBV12-4
CDR3nt: TGTGCCAGCAGTTTGTCACAGGGCAATCAGCCCCAGCATTTT
CDR3aa: CASSLSQGNQPQHF

j_gene: TRBJ2-1
d_gene: -
len: 16
abundance: few
v_gene: TRBV7-9
CDR3nt: TGTGCCAGCAGCTTAAATGCGGGTGGGAACTACAATGAGCAGTTCTTC
CDR3aa: CASSLNAGGNYNEQFF

j_gene: TRBJ1-2
d_gene: TRBD1
len: 18
abundance: few
v_gene: TRBV5-5
CDR3nt: TGTGCCAGCAGCTTAGCCGGGACAGGGGCTTTATTCAACTATGGCTACACCTTC
CDR3aa: CASSLAGTGALFNYGYTF

j_gene: TRBJ1-5
d_gene: -
len: 12
abundance: -
v_gene: TRBV20-1
CDR3nt: TGCTGTGCTAGAGCCGAGCAGGGCGACCAGCATTTT
CDR3aa: CCARAEQGDQHF

j_gene: TRBJ2-7
d_gene: -
len: 12
abundance: many
v_gene: TRBV12-3/TRBV12-4
CDR3nt: TGTGCCAGCAGTTTAGAGGCAGGCACCTGGTACTTC
CDR3aa: CASSLEAGTWYF

j_gene: TRBJ1-4
d_gene: TRBD1
len: 14
abundance: -
v_gene: TRBV5-4
CDR3nt: TGTGCCAGCAGCCTACAGGGGGCGATTGAAAAACTGTTTTTT
CDR3aa: CASSLQGAIEKLFF